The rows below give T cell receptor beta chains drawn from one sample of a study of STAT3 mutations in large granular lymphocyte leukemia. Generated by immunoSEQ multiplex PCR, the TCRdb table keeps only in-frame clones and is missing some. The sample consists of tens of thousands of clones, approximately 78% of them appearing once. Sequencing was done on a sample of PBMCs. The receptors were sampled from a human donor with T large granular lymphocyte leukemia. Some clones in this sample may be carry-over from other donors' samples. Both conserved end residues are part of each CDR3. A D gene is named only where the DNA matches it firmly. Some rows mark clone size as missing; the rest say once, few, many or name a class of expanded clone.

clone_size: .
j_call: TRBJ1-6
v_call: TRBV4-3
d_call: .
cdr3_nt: TGCGCCAGCAGCCAAGTCTATCCACCCTATAATTCACCCCTCCACTTT
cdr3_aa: CASSQVYPPYNSPLHF

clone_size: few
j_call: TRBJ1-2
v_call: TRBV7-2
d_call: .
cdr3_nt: TGTGCCAGCAGCTTATCCCCGACAGTTGCTAACTATGGCTACACCTTC
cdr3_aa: CASSLSPTVANYGYTF

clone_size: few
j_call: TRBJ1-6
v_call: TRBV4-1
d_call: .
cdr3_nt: TGCGCCAGCAGCCAAGATCGTTATGGGACACCCCTCCACTTT
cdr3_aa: CASSQDRYGTPLHF

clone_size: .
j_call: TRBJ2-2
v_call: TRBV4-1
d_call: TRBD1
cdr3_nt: TGCGCCAGCAGCCAAGAGTACGACAGGGGGACCGGGGAGCTGTTTTTT
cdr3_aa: CASSQEYDRGTGELFF

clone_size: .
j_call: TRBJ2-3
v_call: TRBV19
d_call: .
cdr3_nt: TGTGCCAGTAGTGCGCCCAACATGGGCACAGATACGCAGTATTTT
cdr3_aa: CASSAPNMGTDTQYF

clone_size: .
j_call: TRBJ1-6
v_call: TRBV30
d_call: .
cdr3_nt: TGTGCCTGGAGACCAATTACAGCGAGCTCCTATAATTCACCCCTCCACTTT
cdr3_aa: CAWRPITASSYNSPLHF

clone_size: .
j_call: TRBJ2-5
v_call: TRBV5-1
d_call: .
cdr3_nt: TGCGCCAGCAGCCCTGGATTGCAGGGAGAGACCCAGTACTTC
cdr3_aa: CASSPGLQGETQYF

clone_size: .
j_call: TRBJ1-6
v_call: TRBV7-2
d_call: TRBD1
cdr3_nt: TGTGCCAGCAGCTTAGTAGGGGGCGCGGATTCACCCCTCCACTTT
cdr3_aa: CASSLVGGADSPLHF

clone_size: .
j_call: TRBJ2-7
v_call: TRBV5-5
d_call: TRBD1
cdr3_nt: TGTGCCACTCAGGGGGCTACTGACGAGCAGTACTTC
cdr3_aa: CATQGATDEQYF

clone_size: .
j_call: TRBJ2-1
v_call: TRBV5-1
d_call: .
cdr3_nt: TGCGCCAGCAGCTTAGGAGTGGTTGAGCAGTTCTTC
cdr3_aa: CASSLGVVEQFF

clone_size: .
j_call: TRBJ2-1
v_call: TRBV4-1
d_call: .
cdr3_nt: TGCGCCAGCAGCCAAAGTCCGATCCCAGGAGGATACAATGAGCAGTTCTTC
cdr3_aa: CASSQSPIPGGYNEQFF

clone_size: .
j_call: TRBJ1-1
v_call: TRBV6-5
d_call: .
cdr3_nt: TGTGCCAGCAGTCGGGACACTGAAGCTTTCTTT
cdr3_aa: CASSRDTEAFF

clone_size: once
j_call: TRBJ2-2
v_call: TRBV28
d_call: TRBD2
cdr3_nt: TGTGCCAGCAGTTTTTGGCGGGGGGGAATTACCGGGGAGCTGTTTTTT
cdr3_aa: CASSFWRGGITGELFF

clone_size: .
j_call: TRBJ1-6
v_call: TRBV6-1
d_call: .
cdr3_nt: TGTGCCAGCAGTGAGGGGGTAGGACATTTACCCCTCCACTTT
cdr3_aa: CASSEGVGHLPLHF